These 14 T cell receptor beta chains came from one sample sequenced in a study of cytomegalovirus exposure and HLA in healthy donors. The primer mix had 60 Vbeta and 13 Jbeta primers. Here immunoSEQ multiplex PCR was the method, and the copy in TCRdb shows in-frame clones only, minus some. The table records more than 150,000 clones, 80% to 85% of them present only once. Sequenced input: PBMCs. Receptors originate from a boy aged 5-17 years in good health and CMV-seronegative.

V and J are TRBV7-9 and TRBJ2-5, with TRBD2 matching over 7 bases. The CDR3 extends over 14 amino acids. Unmatched junction bases numbered 6, after V lost 5 bases and J lost 3 bases. Germline V gene sequence: CDR1 SEHNR, CDR2 FQNEAQ (reference sequence). CDR3 bases: TGTGCCAGCAGCCAGGGTCGGGGGGAAGAGACCCAGTACTTC. Amino acids: CASSQGRGEETQYF.

This clone was observed once. An end of the junction differs from the germline gene, which may be a read error. The CDR3 loop is CASSRLAGVTDTQYF. As DNA, the CDR3 is TGTGCTAGCAGTCGACTAGCGGGAGTTACAGATACGCAGTATTTT. This chain joins TRBV7-7 and TRBJ2-3; TRBD2 matches 12 bases. This CDR3 is 15 amino acids long. Germline V gene lookup returns CDR1 SSHAT and CDR2 FNYEAQ (reference sequence).

DNA of the CDR3: TGCAGCGTTTCCGTGACTAGCGGGGTATCCGGGGAGCTGTTTTTT. Translating gives CSVSVTSGVSGELFF. This chain uses TRBV29-1 with TRBJ2-2; 11 positions agree with TRBD2. Germline V gene data show CDR1 as SQVTM and CDR2 as ANQGSEA. J was trimmed by 6 bases and V by 5 bases; bases with no gene match: 8. CDR3 length equals 15 residues.

This chain uses TRBV7-9 with TRBJ2-2; weak D call: TRBD2 (6 bases). The CDR3 loop spans 14 amino acids. CDR1 is SEHNR and CDR2 is FQNEAQ in the germline V gene (reference sequence). Trimming took 1 base from V and 5 from J, leaving 8 bases between them. CDR3 region: CASSLERATGELFF. The CDR3, as DNA: TGTGCCAGCAGCTTAGAGCGGGCGACCGGGGAGCTGTTTTTT.

The rearrangement joins TRBV19 to TRBJ2-7; 11 nucleotides agree with TRBD2. CDR1 LNHDA and CDR2 SQIVND come from the germline V gene (reference sequence). This CDR3 has 15 amino acids. With 3 bases clipped from V and 6 bases from J, the junction kept 7 bases outside the gene matches. CDR3 nucleotide sequence: TGTGCCAGTAGTATTCGGAGTACTAGCGGGGGCGAGCAGTACTTC. Encoded protein: CASSIRSTSGGEQYF.

As to this clone: One end of the junction does not line up with germline, which may come from a read error. The rearrangement joins TRBV11-2 to TRBJ2-2, with a weak D call TRBD2 (6 bases). The CDR3 totals 17 residues. The V gene's germline CDR1 is SGHAT and CDR2 FQNNGV. CDR3 amino acids: CASTIRGLARNTGGLFF. CDR3 DNA sequence: TGTGCCAGTACCATAAGAGGTTTAGCAAGGAACACCGGGGGGCTGTTTTTT. Supplemented by reference TRBV11-2 and TRBJ2-2, the full variable domain reads EAGVAQSPRYKIIEKRQSVAFWCNPISGHATLYWYQQILGQGPKLLIQFQNNGVVDDSQLPKDRFSAERLKGVDSTLKIQPAKLEDSAVYLCASTIRGLARNTGGLFFGEGSRLTVL.

The chain couples TRBV6-5 to TRBJ1-2; unclear D gene. There are 12 residues in the CDR3. Trimming left V 6 bases short and J 5 bases short, with 10 bases between. From germline, CDR1 is MNHEY and CDR2 SVGAGI. The CDR3 is CASSPEGYGYTF. The CDR3 bases are TGTGCCAGCAGCCCCGAGGGATATGGCTACACCTTC.

The chain carries TRBV29-1 and TRBJ2-7, with 10 bases lining up with TRBD2. Germline trimming cut 8 bases from V and 1 base from J; bases unmatched to any gene: 5. Germline lookup yields CDR1 SQVTM and CDR2 ANQGSEA. The CDR3 covers 13 residues. CDR3 amino acids: CSLSGRTSYEQYF. CDR3 nucleotides: TGCAGCCTTAGCGGGAGGACGTCCTACGAGCAGTACTTC.

The chain recombines TRBV30 with TRBJ1-1; tentative D call: TRBD1 (5 bases). The ends were cut back, 3 bases at V and 1 base at J, with 12 bases in the middle. The CDR3 has 14 residues. Germline V CDR1 and CDR2: GTSNPN, SVGIG (reference sequence). The chain's CDR3 is CAWRLGGRNTEAFF. CDR3 in DNA: TGTGCCTGGAGGTTGGGGGGAAGGAACACTGAAGCTTTCTTT.

The V call is TRBV9, the J call TRBJ2-5, with TRBD2 identical over 11 bases. In germline, CDR1 is SGDLS, CDR2 YYNGEE. The V and J ends lost 2 bases and 4 bases, in that order; junction bases with no gene match: 4. The CDR3 spans 15 residues. CDR3 sequence (DNA): TGTGCCAGCAGCGTGGAGACTAGCGGGGTAGAGACCCAGTACTTC. Its protein is CASSVETSGVETQYF.

Comments on this clone: An end of the junction differs from the germline gene, which may be a read error. Other DNA sequences in the same sample also yield this CDR3. The V call is TRBV6-5, the J call TRBJ2-7; D gene ambiguous. This CDR3 is 13 amino acids long. Germline V gives CDR1 MNHEY, CDR2 SVGAGI. The CDR3 loop is CASSYSRSYEQYF. DNA for the CDR3: TGCGCCAGCAGTTACAGCAGGTCTTACGAGCAGTACTTC.

The rearrangement uses TRBV28 and TRBJ2-7; D remains unclear. Per the germline V gene, CDR1 is MDHEN and CDR2 is SYDVKM. V dropped 4 bases and J dropped 6 bases, with 10 bases sitting between them. This CDR3 comprises 12 residues. CDR3 bases: TGTGCCAGCAGTTCCCGGTTGAGCGAGCAGTACTTC. Its translation: CASSSRLSEQYF. Supplemented by reference TRBV28 and TRBJ2-7, the full variable domain reads DVKVTQSSRYLVKRTGEKVFLECVQDMDHENMFWYRQDPGLGLRLIYFSYDVKMKEKGDIPEGYSVSREKKERFSLILESASTNQTSMYLCASSSRLSEQYFGPGTRLTVT.

The chain has TRBV30 and TRBJ2-7; possibly TRBD1 for D (6 bases). This CDR3 is built from 14 residues. Trimming removed 4 bases from V and 5 bases from J, with 18 bases in between. Germline CDR1 reads GTSNPN; CDR2 reads SVGIG (reference sequence). CDR3 nucleotide sequence: TGTGCCTGGACCTTGGGGGCAGGGCGCGACGAGCAGTACTTC. As protein: CAWTLGAGRDEQYF.

Concerning this clone: Sequence at one end of the junction differs from germline and may be a read error. The chain uses TRBV7-9 and TRBJ2-7; weak D call: TRBD1 (6 bases). Germline values: CDR1 SEHNR, CDR2 FQNEAQ (reference sequence). The CDR3 runs to 11 residues. The CDR3 sequence: CSSRGGYEQYF. The DNA of the CDR3 is TGTTCCAGCAGGGGCGGGTACGAGCAGTACTTC.